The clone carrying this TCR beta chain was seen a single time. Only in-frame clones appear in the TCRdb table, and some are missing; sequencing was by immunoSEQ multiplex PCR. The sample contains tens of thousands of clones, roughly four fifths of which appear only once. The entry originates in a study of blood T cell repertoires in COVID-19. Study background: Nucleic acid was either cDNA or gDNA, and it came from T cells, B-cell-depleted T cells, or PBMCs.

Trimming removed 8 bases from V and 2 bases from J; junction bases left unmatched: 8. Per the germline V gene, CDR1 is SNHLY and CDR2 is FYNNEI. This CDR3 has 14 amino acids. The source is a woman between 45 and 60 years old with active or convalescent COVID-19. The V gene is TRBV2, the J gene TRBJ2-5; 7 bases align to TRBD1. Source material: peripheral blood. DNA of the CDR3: TGTGCCAGCTTGGGACAGTATAGTCAAGAGACCCAGTACTTC. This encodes CASLGQYSQETQYF.